Listed here are 21 T cell receptor beta chains from one sample, sequenced in a study of shared T cell receptors in the human thymus (dated by TCRdb to the early 2020s). Preparation of the library involved the immunoSEQ multiplex PCR assay. TCRdb limited this immuneACCESS table to in-frame rearrangements with V and J called. A share of clones is missing; checked studies link under half to unresolved V genes, and the rest is unexplained. A total of under 700,000 clones appear in this sample, approximately 78% of them only once. The top ten hold 0.013% of the sample. These same records also appear under a second study, on human thymus T cells.

The specimen was thymocytes. The receptor source for this set is a boy under two years old with a congenital heart defect. Donor details come from another sample of the same person, matched by shared clones.

J is TRBJ1-5 and V is TRBV23-1; D perhaps matches TRBD1 (6 bases). TRBV23-1 is given ORF status, its function remaining uncertain. The CDR3 covers 15 residues. Trimming left V 2 bases short and J 7 bases short, with 15 bases between. The CDR3 DNA reads TGCGCCAGCAGTCAACCCGGGACACCCCGCCAGCCCCAGCATTTT. Residues: CASSQPGTPRQPQHF.

This clone was observed once. The genes are TRBV5-1 and TRBJ1-1, with 9 bases matching TRBD1. Per germline, CDR1 SGHRS and CDR2 YFSETQ. Trimming at V came to 2 bases and at J to 3 bases, leaving 2 bases not matched to a gene. This CDR3 contains 14 residues. CDR3 sequence: CASSFRTGDTEAFF. CDR3 coding DNA: TGCGCCAGCAGCTTCAGGACAGGGGACACTGAAGCTTTCTTT.

The rearrangement links TRBV6-4 to TRBJ2-7; the match to TRBD2 covers 10 bases. CDR3 length: 14 residues. V lost 8 bases to trimming and J lost 1 base; unmatched junction nucleotides: 5. Germline CDR1 reads MRHNA; CDR2 reads SNTAGT. This CDR3 reads CASATSGTSYEQYF. The CDR3 DNA reads TGTGCCAGCGCCACTAGCGGGACTTCCTACGAGCAGTACTTC.

The chain couples TRBV4-1 to TRBJ2-1; 8 bases map to TRBD2. Looked up from germline, CDR1 is MGHRA and CDR2 is YSYEKL. The ends lost 3 bases at V and 7 bases at J; junction bases unmatched: 11. This CDR3 is built from 16 residues. CDR3 DNA sequence: TGCGCCAGCAGCCAGATTATAGCGGGGTCTGGGAATGAGCAGTTCTTC. Translation gives CASSQIIAGSGNEQFF.

This clone was seen a single time. As DNA, the CDR3 is TGTGCCAGCTCTATCGGGACATCCCTGAACACTGAAGCTTTCTTT. Translating it yields CASSIGTSLNTEAFF. The chain combines TRBV18 with TRBJ1-1; TRBD1 is a possible D gene (6 bases). Deletions cut 6 bases from V and 0 bases from J, with 14 bases between. The CDR3 sequence is 15 residues long. Germline assignment: CDR1 KGHSH and CDR2 LQKENI.

This clone was detected only a few times. This chain uses TRBV18 with TRBJ1-5; 10 nucleotides line up with TRBD1. CDR3 size: 18 residues. The V gene end was trimmed by 3 bases and the J gene end by 0 bases; junction bases not matched to a gene: 8. CDR1 is KGHSH and CDR2 is LQKENI in the germline V gene. As DNA, the CDR3 is TGTGCCAGCTCACCCGGGGACAGGGGTCGATATAGCAATCAGCCCCAGCATTTT. It is translated as CASSPGDRGRYSNQPQHF.

V is TRBV5-6 and J is TRBJ2-3; TRBD2 matches 13 bases. This CDR3 spans 18 amino acids. CDR1 and CDR2 (germline): SGHDT, YYEEEE. The V gene end was trimmed by 2 bases and the J gene end by 0 bases; junction bases not matched to a gene: 6. CDR3 amino acids: CASSFLLAGGGSTDTQYF. Here the CDR3 DNA reads TGTGCCAGCAGCTTTTTACTAGCGGGGGGGGGTAGCACAGATACGCAGTATTTT. Together with reference TRBV5-6 and TRBJ2-3, the CDR3 gives the full variable domain: DAGVTQSPTHLIKTRGQQVTLRCSPKSGHDTVSWYQQALGQGPQFIFQYYEEEERQRGNFPDRFSGHQFPNYSSELNVNALLLGDSALYLCASSFLLAGGGSTDTQYFGPGTRLTVL.

Only one count was recorded for this clone. The rearrangement joins TRBV5-1 to TRBJ2-7, with 9 bases fitting TRBD1. In germline, CDR1 is SGHRS, CDR2 YFSETQ. This CDR3 has 14 amino acids. Trimming removed 2 bases from V and 5 bases from J; junction bases left unmatched: 5. As DNA, the CDR3 is TGCGCCAGCAGCTTAACAGGGGGCGGTCACGAGCAGTACTTC. The encoded protein is CASSLTGGGHEQYF.

The V gene is TRBV6-5, the J gene TRBJ1-4, with TRBD1 matching over 7 bases. The CDR3 contains 13 residues. Germline lookup yields CDR1 MNHEY and CDR2 SVGAGI. After removal of 8 bases from V and 2 bases from J, the junction contained 2 bases not matched to a gene. CDR3 in DNA: TGTGCCAGCCGGGGACAGACTAATGAAAAACTGTTTTTT. It yields the protein CASRGQTNEKLFF.

This clone was seen only a few times. The J gene is TRBJ1-1, the V gene TRBV4-1; tentative D call: TRBD1 (5 bases). The germline V and J ends were trimmed by 6 bases and 0 bases, with 14 bases remaining between them. This CDR3 is 15 amino acids long. Per germline, CDR1 MGHRA and CDR2 YSYEKL. CDR3 protein: CASRRGDRMNTEAFF. CDR3 sequence (DNA): TGCGCCAGCAGGCGGGGGGACCGGATGAACACTGAAGCTTTCTTT.

The genes are TRBV30 and TRBJ2-7; TRBD2 aligns across 7 bases. The junction had 4 bases not matched to a gene; V was cut back by 3 bases and J by 2 bases. The CDR3 sequence is 13 residues long. Germline V CDR1 and CDR2: GTSNPN, SVGIG (reference sequence). DNA for the CDR3: TGTGCCTGGAGGGGGAGGGGACCCTACGAGCAGTACTTC. This translates into CAWRGRGPYEQYF.

The chain couples TRBV21-1 to TRBJ2-1; the table's TRBD2 call for D was not verified on the DNA. TRBV21-1 is a listed pseudogene. The CDR3 spans 21 residues. The CDR3 bases are TGTGCCAGCAGCAAAACCCCTTTGAGGCGGGACCAGAAAGTTCTCTACAATGAGCAGTTCTTC. This sequence encodes CASSKTPLRRDQKVLYNEQFF.

This clone was seen a single time. This chain connects TRBV27 to TRBJ2-7; 8 bases line up with TRBD1. CDR1 MNHEY and CDR2 SMNVEV come from the germline V gene (reference sequence). V was clipped by 6 bases and J by 6 bases; unmatched bases: 13. The length of the CDR3 is 15 residues. CDR3 amino acids: CASSYRTGQKSEQYF. The CDR3 coding sequence is TGTGCCAGCAGCTATAGGACAGGGCAAAAGAGCGAGCAGTACTTC.

This chain joins TRBV27 and TRBJ1-1; TRBD1 aligns across 7 bases. The trim removed 5 bases at V and 4 bases at J, leaving 16 bases unmatched. Germline CDR1 and CDR2: MNHEY and SMNVEV (reference sequence). This CDR3 is built from 17 residues. The CDR3 DNA sequence: TGTGCCAGCAGTCCTCGCCCCAGGGACAGAGAGACCACTGAAGCTTTCTTT. Encoded protein: CASSPRPRDRETTEAFF.

J is TRBJ1-4 and V is TRBV7-9; unclear D gene. This CDR3 is built from 10 residues. V dropped 10 bases and J dropped 5 bases, with 5 bases sitting between them. Germline CDR1 is SEHNR and CDR2 is FQNEAQ (reference sequence). The CDR3 sequence: CATANEKLFF. CDR3 DNA sequence: TGTGCCACCGCGAATGAAAAACTGTTTTTT. Looking up the rest from reference TRBV7-9 and TRBJ1-4 gives the full variable domain: DTGVSQNPRHKITKRGQNVTFRCDPISEHNRLYWYRQTLGQGPEFLTYFQNEAQLEKSRLLSDRFSAERPKGSFSTLEIQRTEQGDSAMYLCATANEKLFFGSGTQLSVL.

This chain links TRBV7-8 with TRBJ2-7; a possible D gene is TRBD2 (8 bases). Trimming removed 3 bases at V and 0 bases at J, with 18 bases between. Germline V gives CDR1 SGHVS, CDR2 FQNEAQ. The CDR3 spans 17 residues. DNA of the CDR3: TGTGCCAGCAGCTTTGGGGACAGCGGGAGTCGCTCCTACGAGCAGTACTTC. This translates into CASSFGDSGSRSYEQYF.

V is TRBV6-5 and J is TRBJ2-3; 7 bases line up with TRBD1. V lost 1 base to trimming and J lost 6 bases; unmatched junction nucleotides: 4. This CDR3 comprises 14 residues. Germline CDR1 reads MNHEY; CDR2 reads SVGAGI. DNA of the CDR3: TGTGCCAGCAGTTACTACAGGGGTCTTGATACGCAGTATTTT. Its protein product is CASSYYRGLDTQYF.

This chain links TRBV28 with TRBJ2-7, with D possibly TRBD1 on 6 matching bases. Germline assignment: CDR1 MDHEN and CDR2 SYDVKM. This CDR3 region has 13 residues. The V end was cut by 5 bases, the J end by 4 bases, with 12 bases between. The CDR3 loop is CASSQSRGYEQYF. The CDR3 DNA follows: TGTGCCAGCAGTCAGTCCAGGGGTTACGAGCAGTACTTC.

The chain combines TRBV29-1 with TRBJ2-3; TRBD2 aligns across 8 bases. Germline V gene sequence: CDR1 SQVTM, CDR2 ANQGSEA. J was trimmed by 8 bases and V by 3 bases; bases with no gene match: 10. The CDR3 sequence is 14 residues long. The CDR3 region has the DNA TGCAGCGTTGACCCGGGGGGGGAGGCAGGTACGCAGTATTTT. This sequence encodes CSVDPGGEAGTQYF.

This clone turned up a few times. The gene calls are TRBV27 and TRBJ2-7; TRBD1 agrees at 9 bases. CDR1 is MNHEY and CDR2 is SMNVEV in the germline V gene (reference sequence). Germline trimming cut 5 bases from V and 2 bases from J; bases unmatched to any gene: 4. This CDR3 region has 14 residues. The CDR3 nucleotides are TGTGCCAGCAGTGGCGGGACAGGGACCTACGAGCAGTACTTC. It translates to CASSGGTGTYEQYF.

The chain has TRBV7-6 and TRBJ2-1; D gene uncertain. Germline V gives CDR1 SGHVS, CDR2 FNYEAQ. CDR3 size: 16 residues. The V end was cut by 5 bases, the J end by 3 bases, with 17 bases between. The CDR3 sequence is CASSPIPRLCYNEQFF. In DNA form, the CDR3 reads TGTGCCAGCAGCCCCATCCCTCGACTTTGCTACAATGAGCAGTTCTTC.